Sequencing of this T cell receptor (beta chain) was carried out in a study of blood T cell repertoires in COVID-19. Study at large: The United States, Italy and Spain provided the acute and convalescent COVID-19 samples. From T cells, B-cell-depleted T cells, or PBMCs came the material, which was cDNA or gDNA.

Trimming pared 3 bases from V and 2 bases from J, leaving 8 bases between. The CDR3 extends over 13 amino acids. Original methodology: Researchers report that nucleated cell counts were estimated from reference gene primer amplification. The table came from immunoSEQ multiplex PCR; TCRdb's copy has only in-frame clones and leaves some out. V, J and clone size are those of that table, while D and trimming were read from the DNA. The sample comprises 230,000 or so clones, 80% to 85% of which are singletons, and 15% to 20% rests with the top ten. The gene calls are TRBV12-3 or TRBV12-4 and TRBJ2-7; no definite D call. The clonotype comes from a man younger than 45 with active or convalescent COVID-19. Sample: peripheral blood. The CDR3 nucleotides read TGTGCCAGCAGTTTGACACCGACCTACGAGCAGTACTTC. This sequence encodes CASSLTPTYEQYF.